The clone carrying this T cell receptor (beta chain) was seen a few times. Using immunoSEQ multiplex PCR, the repertoire was profiled, and TCRdb retains in-frame clones only, with some absent. The sample records about 64,000 clones, more than 85% being singletons. This entry is derived from a study of control samples from healthy donors and cancer patients. V lost 3 bases and J lost 6; bases outside the gene matches: 4. This CDR3 contains 13 residues. Per germline, CDR1 GTSNPN and CDR2 SVGIG (reference sequence). The chain joins TRBV30 to TRBJ1-5, with 8 bases identical to TRBD1. This clonotype was obtained from a man aged 40-49 years with colorectal cancer. Specimen: PBMCs. CDR3 amino acids: CAWSPGGGQPQHF. The CDR3 DNA sequence: TGTGCCTGGAGCCCAGGGGGCGGTCAGCCCCAGCATTTT.